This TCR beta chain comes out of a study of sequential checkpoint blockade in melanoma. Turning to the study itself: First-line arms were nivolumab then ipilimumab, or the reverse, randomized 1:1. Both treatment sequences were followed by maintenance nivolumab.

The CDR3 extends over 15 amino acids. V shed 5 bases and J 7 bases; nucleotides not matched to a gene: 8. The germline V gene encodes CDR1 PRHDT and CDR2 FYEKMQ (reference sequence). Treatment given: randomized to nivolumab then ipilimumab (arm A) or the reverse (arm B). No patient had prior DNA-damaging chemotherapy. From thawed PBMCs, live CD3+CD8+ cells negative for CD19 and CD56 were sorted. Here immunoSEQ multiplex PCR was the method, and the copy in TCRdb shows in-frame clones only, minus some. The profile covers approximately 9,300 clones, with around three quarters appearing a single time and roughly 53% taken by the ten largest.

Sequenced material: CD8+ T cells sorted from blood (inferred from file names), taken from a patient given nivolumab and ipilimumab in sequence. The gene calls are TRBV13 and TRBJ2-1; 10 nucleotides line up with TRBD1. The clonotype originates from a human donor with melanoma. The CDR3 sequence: CASSPSGTGVNEQFF. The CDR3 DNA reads TGTGCCAGCAGCCCCTCCGGGACAGGGGTGAATGAGCAGTTCTTC.